This TCR beta chain is from a study of T-cell memory formation after mild COVID-19. As for the study in general: In these data, TCR clusters were largely donor specific.

UMIs and sample barcodes were carried by the TCR alpha and TCR beta cDNA libraries that 5'RACE produced using constant-segment primers. TCRdb recomputed calls from the 5' RACE reads with MiXCR, one row per CDR3 protein. The repertoire holds a few hundred thousand distinct CDR3 sequences, with about 17% as singletons. This clonotype was seen at least ten times. Its specificity is unknown. Overall study findings and caveats: From day 15 to 85, contracting clones were balanced between CD4 and CD8, whereas later expanders leaned toward CD4+. Some clones that responded turned up in pre-infection memory, which suggests that cross-reactive memory joined in.

The CDR3 is 13 residues long. Germline V gene sequence: CDR1 DFQATT, CDR2 SNEGSKA (reference sequence). J lost 0 bases, V lost 5 bases, and 2 bases had no gene match. Sequenced input: PBMCs or a T cell subset sorted from them (not recorded which). The genes are TRBV20-1 and TRBJ2-5; 8 positions match TRBD2. This clonotype was obtained from a man between 18 and 35 years old who had mild COVID-19 (a few samples of this study predate the infection). Cell type and time point are not known. Here the CDR3 DNA reads TGCAGTGCTTTAGCGGGGAACCAAGAGACCCAGTACTTC. Translated: CSALAGNQETQYF.